The entry below gives a single T cell receptor beta chain sequence along with its context. Its antigen is unknown. The data originate from a study of Graves' ophthalmopathy and Graves' hyperthyroidism. Findings and limits, study-wide: Most expanded thyroid clonotypes above 0.001 frequency also appeared in blood.

The diagnostic workup employed clinical symptoms, serum thyroxine, TRAb, thyroid ultrasound and orbital computed tomography. For repertoire sequencing, the TCR beta CDR3 regions were amplified from RNA transcripts. A first-round RT-PCR used HTBI primers, followed by a second-round multiplex PCR. TCRdb processed the multiplex PCR reads anew with MiXCR; each CDR3 protein has one entry. Here the sample spans about 1.1 million distinct CDR3 sequences, roughly two fifths being singletons. This CDR3 has 13 amino acids. Germline V lookup: CDR1 SQVTM, CDR2 ANQGSEA. V was cut by 7 bases and J by 4 bases, with 11 bases left in between.

J is TRBJ2-6 and V is TRBV29-1; tentative D call: TRBD2 (6 bases). Sequenced material: peripheral blood or thyroid tissue (not recorded which). The receptor comes from an adult man with Graves' hyperthyroidism. CDR3 sequence (DNA): TGCAGCGGGAGGGCCTCGGGGGCCAACGTCCTGACTTTC. Translated, it gives CSGRASGANVLTF.